These T cell receptor beta chains were read from a single sample in a study of cytomegalovirus exposure and HLA in healthy donors. Repertoires were generated with immunoSEQ multiplex PCR, while TCRdb's copy carries only in-frame clones and drops some. Found here are around 130,000 clones, around 80% of them singletons; the top ten hold less than 6.5%. The sample comprised PBMCs. The source is a man younger than 40 in good health and CMV-seronegative. Each CDR3 is given with its conserved first and last residue. D genes are given only for firm matches. Size is stated for part of the rows, as once, few or many counts, or as a class when the clone is expanded.

abundance | d_gene | j_gene | v_gene | CDR3aa | CDR3nt
NA | TRBD1 | TRBJ2-1 | TRBV28 | CASAPSGRDRDGDEQFF | TGTGCCAGCGCACCATCCGGCCGGGACAGGGACGGGGATGAGCAGTTCTTC
NA | TRBD1 | TRBJ1-1 | TRBV5-1 | CASSLGGTESNTEAFF | TGCGCCAGCAGCTTAGGAGGGACAGAGAGTAACACTGAAGCTTTCTTT
NA | NA | TRBJ2-1 | TRBV2 | CASSDRRYRNEQFF | TGTGCCAGCAGTGACAGGAGATACAGGAATGAGCAGTTCTTC
once | NA | TRBJ2-5 | TRBV27 | CASKYGETQYF | TGTGCCAGCAAGTATGGCGAGACCCAGTACTTC
NA | TRBD2 | TRBJ2-2 | TRBV28 | CASRDPGLHDLNTGELFF | TGTGCCAGCAGGGATCCGGGACTACATGATCTGAACACCGGGGAGCTGTTTTTT
NA | TRBD2 | TRBJ2-1 | TRBV7-9 | CASNGLAQNEQFF | TGTGCCAGCAACGGACTAGCGCAAAATGAGCAGTTCTTC
few | NA | TRBJ2-7 | TRBV2 | CASTAGSYEQYF | TGTGCCAGCACGGCGGGCTCCTACGAGCAGTACTTC
NA | NA | TRBJ2-2 | TRBV6-6 | CASSYSRGGWTGELFF | TGTGCCAGCAGTTACTCGAGGGGGGGCTGGACCGGGGAGCTGTTTTTT
few | NA | TRBJ2-1 | TRBV27 | CASSSLPRDSYNEQFF | TGTGCCAGCAGTTCTCTACCTAGAGACTCCTACAATGAGCAGTTCTTC
NA | NA | TRBJ2-7 | TRBV6-5 | CASSYSGIGGSYEQYF | TGTGCCAGCAGTTACTCGGGAATCGGGGGTTCCTACGAGCAGTACTTC
NA | TRBD1 | TRBJ2-7 | TRBV7-9 | CASSLKQGYSEQYF | TGTGCCAGCAGCTTAAAACAGGGGTACTCCGAGCAGTACTTC
few | NA | TRBJ2-5 | TRBV7-9 | CASTLSKETQYF | TGTGCCAGCACCCTTAGTAAAGAGACCCAGTACTTC
NA | TRBD1 | TRBJ2-7 | TRBV2 | CASKGTGGYEQYF | TGTGCCAGCAAGGGGACAGGAGGTTACGAGCAGTACTTC
NA | NA | TRBJ1-4 | TRBV5-1 | CASSSRGYDEKLFF | TGCGCCAGCAGCTCGAGAGGGTATGATGAAAAACTGTTTTTT
NA | NA | TRBJ1-2 | TRBV6-5 | CASSPNSNYGYTF | TGTGCCAGCAGCCCAAACAGTAACTATGGCTACACCTTC
NA | TRBD2 | TRBJ2-7 | TRBV15 | CATSPRSRGAGEQYF | TGTGCCACCAGCCCGCGTTCGCGGGGGGCGGGGGAGCAGTACTTC